Shown below are 5 T cell receptor beta chains from a single sample sequenced in a study of cytomegalovirus exposure and HLA in healthy donors. This PCR relied on a set of 60 Vbeta primers and 13 Jbeta primers. The assay was immunoSEQ multiplex PCR, and TCRdb's table has in-frame clones only and misses some. The sample has about 130,000 clones; around 80% are singletons. The sample comprised PBMCs. These TCRs come from a woman aged 60-70 years in good health and CMV-seropositive.

The chain recombines TRBV15 with TRBJ1-2, with 9 nucleotides matching TRBD1. The germline CDR1 and CDR2 sequences are LNHNV and YYDKDF (reference sequence). The J segment lost 2 bases and the V segment lost 5 bases, leaving 9 bases of the junction unmatched. The CDR3 contains 16 residues. The CDR3 nucleotides are TGTGCCACCAGCGAAAGGAGGACAGGGGCAAACTATGGCTACACCTTC. Its translation is CATSERRTGANYGYTF. The entire variable domain, with the rest obtained from reference TRBV15 and TRBJ1-2, is as follows: DAMVIQNPRYQVTQFGKPVTLSCSQTLNHNVMYWYQQKSSQAPKLLFHYYDKDFNNEADTPDNFQSRRPNTSFCFLDIRSPGLGDTAMYLCATSERRTGANYGYTFGSGTRLTVV.

The rearrangement uses TRBV9 and TRBJ1-1; D might be TRBD1 (6 bases). The CDR3 totals 14 residues. Trimming took off 4 bases at V and 1 base at J, with 11 bases between the two ends. Per germline, CDR1 SGDLS and CDR2 YYNGEE. CDR3 nucleotides: TGTGCCAGCAGCCCCAGGACAGAGAACACTGAAGCTTTCTTT. Residues: CASSPRTENTEAFF.

V gene TRBV10-3 combines with J gene TRBJ1-2, with TRBD1 as a possible D gene (5 bases). The CDR3 runs 15 residues. Germline lookup yields CDR1 ENHRY and CDR2 SYGVKD. V was clipped by 2 bases and J by 0 bases, with 10 bases between them. CDR3 sequence: CAISEVGAANYGYTF. CDR3 DNA: TGTGCCATCAGTGAGGTTGGGGCGGCTAACTATGGCTACACCTTC.

In its sample, this clone was seen a few times. The chain employs TRBV28 and TRBJ2-1; 8 bases fit TRBD2. From germline, CDR1 is MDHEN and CDR2 SYDVKM. The CDR3 runs to 14 residues. V dropped 7 bases and J dropped 6; count of bases not matched to a gene: 8. CDR3 residues: CASITSGSINEQFF. The CDR3 DNA sequence: TGTGCCAGCATTACTAGCGGATCAATCAATGAGCAGTTCTTC.

The rearrangement joins TRBV2 to TRBJ1-1; no firm D call. V lost 5 bases and J 1 base, leaving 8 bases between the germline ends. CDR3 length equals 13 residues. Germline lookup yields CDR1 SNHLY and CDR2 FYNNEI. This CDR3 reads CASSPTGNTEAFF. The CDR3 DNA follows: TGTGCCAGCAGTCCGACGGGGAACACTGAAGCTTTCTTT.